This T cell receptor beta chain came from a study of breast tumors, draining lymph nodes, adjacent tissues. Study-level findings and limits: The data were judged consistent with most tumor T cells coming from lymph node and expanding in tumor. The lymph node origin of tumor T cells was framed as consistent with a hypothesis, not demonstrated. Tumors had less TCR diversity than lymph nodes, more than nontumor tissue. Luminal-like breast cancer showed significantly higher tumor–nontumor repertoire similarity than basal-like.

TCRdb re-derived calls from the multiplex PCR reads in MiXCR, one entry per CDR3 protein. The table has approximately 150,000 distinct CDR3 sequences, approximately 30% seen once. V was pared by 4 bases and J by 7 bases, with 20 bases between. The CDR3 contains 16 residues. Looked up from germline, CDR1 is WSHSY and CDR2 is SAAADI. This clonotype has at least ten counts. No antigen is known for it. Samples came from axillary lymph nodes draining the breast cancer. The V and J genes are TRBV10-2 and TRBJ2-1; D not certain. What was sequenced was axillary lymph node tissue. This TCR was sampled from a female donor with breast cancer. Some clones in this sample may be carry-over from other donors' samples. CDR3 in DNA: TGCGCCAGCAGTGGCGTTTTCGAGACAACTAATAATGAGCAGTTCTTC. Translated: CASSGVFETTNNEQFF.